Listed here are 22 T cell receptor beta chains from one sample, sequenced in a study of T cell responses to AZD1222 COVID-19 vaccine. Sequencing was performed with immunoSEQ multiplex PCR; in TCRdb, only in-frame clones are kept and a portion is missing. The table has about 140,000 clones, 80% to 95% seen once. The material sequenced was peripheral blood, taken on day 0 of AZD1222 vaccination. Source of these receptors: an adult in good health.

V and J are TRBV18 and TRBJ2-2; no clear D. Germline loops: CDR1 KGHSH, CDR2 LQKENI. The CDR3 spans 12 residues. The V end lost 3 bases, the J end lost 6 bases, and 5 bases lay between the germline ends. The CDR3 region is CASSPPAGELFF. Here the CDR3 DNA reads TGTGCCAGCTCACCCCCAGCCGGGGAGCTGTTTTTT.

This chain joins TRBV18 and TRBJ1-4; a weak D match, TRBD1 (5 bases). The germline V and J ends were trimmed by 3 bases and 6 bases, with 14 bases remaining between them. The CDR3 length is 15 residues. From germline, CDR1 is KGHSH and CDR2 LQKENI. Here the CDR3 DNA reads TGTGCCAGCTCACCTTCCGGGACTGGCGATGAAAAACTGTTTTTT. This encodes CASSPSGTGDEKLFF. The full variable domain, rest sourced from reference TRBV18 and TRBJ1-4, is NAGVMQNPRHLVRRRGQEARLRCSPMKGHSHVYWYRQLPEEGLKFMVYLQKENIIDESGMPKERFSAEFPKEGPSILRIQQVVRGDSAAYFCASSPSGTGDEKLFFGSGTQLSVL.

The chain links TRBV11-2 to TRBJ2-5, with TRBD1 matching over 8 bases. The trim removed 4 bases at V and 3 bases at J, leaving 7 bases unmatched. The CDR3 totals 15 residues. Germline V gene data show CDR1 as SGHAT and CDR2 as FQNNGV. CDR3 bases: TGTGCCAGCAGCTCAGGGGACAGGAGGAAAGAGACCCAGTACTTC. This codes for CASSSGDRRKETQYF.

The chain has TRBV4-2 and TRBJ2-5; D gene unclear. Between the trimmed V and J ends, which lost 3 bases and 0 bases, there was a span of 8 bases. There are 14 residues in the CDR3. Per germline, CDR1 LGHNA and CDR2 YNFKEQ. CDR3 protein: CASSQVTDQETQYF. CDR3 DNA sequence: TGTGCCAGCAGCCAGGTAACGGACCAAGAGACCCAGTACTTC.

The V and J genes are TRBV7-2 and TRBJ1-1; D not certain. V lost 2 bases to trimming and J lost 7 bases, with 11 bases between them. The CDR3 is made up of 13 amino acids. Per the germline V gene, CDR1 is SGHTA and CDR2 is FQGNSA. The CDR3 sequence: CASSLSAIDEAFF. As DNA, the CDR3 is TGTGCCAGCAGCTTATCAGCGATTGATGAAGCTTTCTTT. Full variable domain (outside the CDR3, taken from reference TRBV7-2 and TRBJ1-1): GAGVSQSPSNKVTEKGKDVELRCDPISGHTALYWYRQSLGQGLEFLIYFQGNSAPDKSGLPSDRFSAERTGGSVSTLTIQRTQQEDSAVYLCASSLSAIDEAFFGQGTRLTVV.

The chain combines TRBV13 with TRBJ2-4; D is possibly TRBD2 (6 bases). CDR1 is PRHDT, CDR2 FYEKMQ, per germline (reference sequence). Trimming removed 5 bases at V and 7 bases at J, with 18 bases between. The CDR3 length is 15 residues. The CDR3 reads CASSPDLGGGNIQYF. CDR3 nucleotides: TGTGCCAGCAGCCCGGATCTAGGTGGGGGGAACATTCAGTACTTC.

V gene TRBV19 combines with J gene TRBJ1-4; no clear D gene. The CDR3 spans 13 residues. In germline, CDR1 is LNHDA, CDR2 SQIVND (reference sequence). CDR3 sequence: CASGGLANEKLFF. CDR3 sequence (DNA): TGTGCTAGCGGCGGACTGGCTAATGAAAAACTGTTTTTT. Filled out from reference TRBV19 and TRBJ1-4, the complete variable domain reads DGGITQSPKYLFRKEGQNVTLSCEQNLNHDAMYWYRQDPGQGLRLIYYSQIVNDFQKGDIAEGYSVSREKKESFPLTVTSAQKNPTAFYLCASGGLANEKLFFGSGTQLSVL.

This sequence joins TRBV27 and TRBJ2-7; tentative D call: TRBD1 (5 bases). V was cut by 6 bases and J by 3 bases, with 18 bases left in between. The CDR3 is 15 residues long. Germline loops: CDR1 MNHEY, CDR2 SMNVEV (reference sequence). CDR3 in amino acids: CASSQVKAGLYEQYF. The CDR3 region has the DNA TGTGCCAGCAGCCAAGTTAAGGCAGGGCTCTACGAGCAGTACTTC.

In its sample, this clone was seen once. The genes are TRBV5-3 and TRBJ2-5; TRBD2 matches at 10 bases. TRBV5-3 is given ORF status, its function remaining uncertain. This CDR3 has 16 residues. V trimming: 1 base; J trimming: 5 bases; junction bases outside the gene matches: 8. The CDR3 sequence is CARSLFLAGAVETQYF. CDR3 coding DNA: TGTGCCAGAAGCTTGTTTCTAGCGGGAGCGGTGGAGACCCAGTACTTC.

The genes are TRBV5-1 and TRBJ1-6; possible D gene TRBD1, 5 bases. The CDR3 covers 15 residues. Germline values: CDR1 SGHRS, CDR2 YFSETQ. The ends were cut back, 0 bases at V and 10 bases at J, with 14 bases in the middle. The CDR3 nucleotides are TGCGCCAGCAGCTTGGGGGTACAGGTCGGATCACCCCTCCACTTT. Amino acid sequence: CASSLGVQVGSPLHF. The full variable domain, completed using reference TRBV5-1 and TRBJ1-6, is KAGVTQTPRYLIKTRGQQVTLSCSPISGHRSVSWYQQTPGQGLQFLFEYFSETQRNKGNFPGRFSGRQFSNSRSEMNVSTLELGDSALYLCASSLGVQVGSPLHFGNGTRLTVT.

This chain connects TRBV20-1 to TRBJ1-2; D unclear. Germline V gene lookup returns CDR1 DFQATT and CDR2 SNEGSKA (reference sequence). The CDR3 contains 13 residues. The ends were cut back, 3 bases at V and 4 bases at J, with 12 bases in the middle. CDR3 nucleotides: TGCAGTGCTAGTAGGGCCTTGACCTATGGCTACACCTTC. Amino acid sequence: CSASRALTYGYTF.

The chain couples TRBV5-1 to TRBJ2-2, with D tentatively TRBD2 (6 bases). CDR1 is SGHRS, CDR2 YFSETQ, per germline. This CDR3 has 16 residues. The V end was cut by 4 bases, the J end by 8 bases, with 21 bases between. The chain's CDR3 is CASSARGGSSGGELFF. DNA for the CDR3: TGCGCCAGCAGCGCCCGGGGAGGTTCCTCGGGTGGGGAGCTGTTTTTT. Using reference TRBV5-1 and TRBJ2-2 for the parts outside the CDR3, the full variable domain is KAGVTQTPRYLIKTRGQQVTLSCSPISGHRSVSWYQQTPGQGLQFLFEYFSETQRNKGNFPGRFSGRQFSNSRSEMNVSTLELGDSALYLCASSARGGSSGGELFFGEGSRLTVL.

CDR3 bases: TGTGCCAGCAGCTGGCAGGGGGATGAAAAACTGTTTTTT. Protein: CASSWQGDEKLFF. V usage is TRBV5-6 and J usage is TRBJ1-4; the match to TRBD1 covers 7 bases. V lost 3 bases, J lost 6 bases, and 2 bases stayed unmatched. The CDR3 has 13 amino acids. The germline V gene encodes CDR1 SGHDT and CDR2 YYEEEE.

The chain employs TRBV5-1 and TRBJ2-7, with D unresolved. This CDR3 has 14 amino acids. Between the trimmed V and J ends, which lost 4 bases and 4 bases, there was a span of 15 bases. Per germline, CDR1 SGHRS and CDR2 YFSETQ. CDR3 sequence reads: CASSPLVSRYEQYF. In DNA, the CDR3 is TGCGCCAGCAGCCCATTAGTCTCAAGGTACGAGCAGTACTTC.

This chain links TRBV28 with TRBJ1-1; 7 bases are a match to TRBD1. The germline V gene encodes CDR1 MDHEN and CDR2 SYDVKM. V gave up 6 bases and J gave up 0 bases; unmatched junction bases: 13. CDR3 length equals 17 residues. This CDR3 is CASSLAGTVAMNTEAFF. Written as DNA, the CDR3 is TGTGCCAGCAGCTTAGCCGGGACAGTCGCTATGAACACTGAAGCTTTCTTT.

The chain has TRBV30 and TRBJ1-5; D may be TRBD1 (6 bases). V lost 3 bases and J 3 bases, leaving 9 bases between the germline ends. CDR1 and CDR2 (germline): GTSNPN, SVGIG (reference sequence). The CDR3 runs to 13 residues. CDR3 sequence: CAWRGGANQPQHF. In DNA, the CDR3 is TGTGCCTGGAGAGGGGGGGCCAATCAGCCCCAGCATTTT.

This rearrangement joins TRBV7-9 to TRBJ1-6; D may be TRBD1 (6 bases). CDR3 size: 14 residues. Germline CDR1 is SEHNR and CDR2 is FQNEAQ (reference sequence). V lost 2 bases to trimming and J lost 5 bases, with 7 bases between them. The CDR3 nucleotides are TGTGCCAGCAGCTTACCAGGGGATAATTCACCCCTCCACTTT. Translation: CASSLPGDNSPLHF.

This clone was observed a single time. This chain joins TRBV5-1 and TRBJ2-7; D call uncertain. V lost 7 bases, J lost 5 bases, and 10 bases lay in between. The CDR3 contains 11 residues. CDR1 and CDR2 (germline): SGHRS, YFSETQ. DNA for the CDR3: TGCGCCAGCGGGCTCCGGGACGAGCAGTACTTC. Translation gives CASGLRDEQYF.

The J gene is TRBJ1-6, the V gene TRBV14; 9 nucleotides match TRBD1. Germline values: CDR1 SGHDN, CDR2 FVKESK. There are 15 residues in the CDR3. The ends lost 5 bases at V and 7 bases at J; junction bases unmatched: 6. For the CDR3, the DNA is TGTGCCAGCAGCACCGGACAGGGGAGGAATTCACCCCTCCACTTT. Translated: CASSTGQGRNSPLHF.

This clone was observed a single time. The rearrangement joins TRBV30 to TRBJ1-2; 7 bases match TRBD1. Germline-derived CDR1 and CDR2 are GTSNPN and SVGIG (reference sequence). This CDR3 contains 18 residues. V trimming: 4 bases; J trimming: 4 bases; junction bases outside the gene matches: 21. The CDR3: CAWTKGAVQGPRGYGYTF. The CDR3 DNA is TGTGCCTGGACCAAGGGGGCCGTCCAGGGCCCTCGGGGCTATGGCTACACCTTC.

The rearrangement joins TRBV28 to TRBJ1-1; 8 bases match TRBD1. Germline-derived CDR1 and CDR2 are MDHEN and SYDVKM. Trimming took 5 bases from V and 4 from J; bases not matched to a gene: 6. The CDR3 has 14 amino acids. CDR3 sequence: CASSGGTGPTEAFF. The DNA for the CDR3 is TGTGCCAGCAGTGGGGGGACAGGACCCACTGAAGCTTTCTTT.

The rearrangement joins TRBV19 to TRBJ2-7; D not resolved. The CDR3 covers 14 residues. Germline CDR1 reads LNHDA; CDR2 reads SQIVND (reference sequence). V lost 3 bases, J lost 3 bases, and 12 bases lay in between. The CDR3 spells CASSIDAGRYEQYF. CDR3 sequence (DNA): TGTGCCAGTAGTATCGACGCAGGACGCTACGAGCAGTACTTC.